This T cell receptor (beta chain) was identified during a study of blood T cell repertoires in COVID-19. Study summary: Both acute and convalescent COVID-19 samples were obtained from the United States, Italy and Spain. Nucleic acid was either cDNA or gDNA, and it came from T cells, B-cell-depleted T cells, or PBMCs.

Study processing details: How many nucleated cells were present was estimated from reference gene primer amplification. Libraries were prepared by immunoSEQ multiplex PCR; TCRdb keeps only in-frame clonotypes and omits some of them. V and J calls and clone size are those listed in that table; D and trimming were worked out from the DNA. Among roughly 190,000 clones listed, approximately 85% were seen once. The origin of this receptor is a woman aged 55-69 years with acute or convalescent COVID-19. Sequencing was performed on peripheral blood.

The CDR3 bases are TGTGCCAGCAGCTTAGGCGGCGCCGGGGAGCTGTTTTTT. It codes for CASSLGGAGELFF. The chain employs TRBV4-2 and TRBJ2-2, with no clear D. The CDR3 runs to 13 residues. Trimming removed 5 bases from V and 6 bases from J, with 10 bases in between. Per the germline V gene, CDR1 is LGHNA and CDR2 is YNFKEQ.